The entry that follows covers one T cell receptor (beta chain) sequence. This sample is drawn from a study of blood T cell repertoires in COVID-19. Study context: Whether acute or convalescent, the COVID-19 samples came from the United States, Italy and Spain.

Authors' methods: The assay estimated nucleated cells by amplifying reference gene primers. TCRdb keeps only in-frame clones here, not all; method: immunoSEQ multiplex PCR. That table gives V, J and clone size, and the DNA gave D and trimming. The table has under 500,000 clones, 70% to 90% seen once; the top ten hold roughly 1.8%. Participants were aged about 18 to 90 years, lived in under 25 US areas, and enrolled virtually. J lost 5 bases, V lost 6 bases, and 8 bases had no gene match. CDR1 and CDR2 from the germline V gene are MRHNA and SNTAGT. CDR3 length: 15 residues. The TCR sequence derives from a young woman with acute COVID-19. Source material: PBMCs or T cells enriched from blood (not recorded which). This sequence joins TRBV6-4 and TRBJ2-7, with 12 bases identical to TRBD1. DNA for the CDR3: TGTGCCAGCAGCAGCCTGGGACAGGGGGCTCACGAGCAGTACTTC. Its protein product is CASSSLGQGAHEQYF.